The clone carrying this T cell receptor (beta chain) was observed at least ten times. The sample's time point: newly diagnosed GD, antithyroid drugs for less than 3 months. PBMCs were the source of the RNA used for TCR sequencing. Peripheral blood, Nine milliliters per patient, was collected in EDTA tubes. The sample belongs to a study of regulatory T cells in long-lasting Graves disease. According to the study, TCR beta libraries were built with iRepertoire HTBI primers and CDR3-region Arm-PCR. TCRdb re-called the multiplex PCR reads with MiXCR, one entry per CDR3 protein. In the table there are 400,000 to 500,000 distinct CDR3 sequences, 14% to 15% of which are singletons. This CDR3 region has 13 residues. V lost 6 bases and J 2 bases, leaving 11 bases between the germline ends. These data also featured in a second study, about T cells in Graves' hyperthyroidism and ophthalmopathy. From that study: Most thyroid clonotypes expanded above 0.001 appeared in blood too. Stable hyperthyroidism was separated from ophthalmopathy by a model based on 13 V-J features.

Here the sequenced sample was peripheral blood mononuclear cells (PBMCs), taken at new diagnosis, from a patient treated with antithyroid drugs. This TCR came from a woman aged 25 to 45 with Graves disease. The V gene is TRBV12-3 or TRBV12-4, the J gene TRBJ2-7, with D possibly called TRBD1 or TRBD2 (7 bases each). The CDR3 bases are TGTGCCAGCAGCCCAGGGGGGGCCTACGAGCAGTACTTC. This encodes CASSPGGAYEQYF.